What follows describes a single T cell receptor (beta chain). These data belong to a study of CD8 T cells in Susac syndrome. The ends lost 4 bases at V and 2 bases at J; junction bases unmatched: 3. Germline values: CDR1 SNHLY, CDR2 FYNNEI. The CDR3 loop spans 15 amino acids. Random hexamers were used to reverse transcribe about 0.45 to 1 ug of RNA. TCRdb independently ran MiXCR on the immunoSEQ multiplex PCR reads; one entry per CDR3 protein. Of more than 250,000 distinct CDR3 sequences listed, 92% are singletons. Material: CD4+ T cells from PBMCs. This TCR derives from a human donor with multiple sclerosis. The rearrangement links TRBV2 to TRBJ2-3; 10 positions match TRBD2. CDR3 sequence reads: CASSGLAGVTDTQYF. CDR3 nucleotide sequence: TGTGCCAGCAGTGGCCTAGCGGGGGTCACAGATACGCAGTATTTT.